A single sample is the source of the 28 T cell receptor beta chains below, sequenced in a study of cytomegalovirus exposure and HLA in healthy donors. The PCR had 60 Vbeta and 13 Jbeta primers. The protocol was immunoSEQ multiplex PCR, while the TCRdb copy is restricted to in-frame clones and leaves out a portion. The sample lists some 120,000 clones, approximately 71% occurring once. The sequencing input was PBMCs. Every receptor here comes from a woman in her forties or fifties in good health and CMV-seronegative.

The J gene is TRBJ2-5, the V gene TRBV11-2; TRBD2 agrees at 7 bases. The germline V gene has CDR1 SGHAT and CDR2 FQNNGV. CDR3 size: 16 residues. The trim removed 5 bases at V and 5 bases at J, leaving 14 bases unmatched. The CDR3 DNA sequence: TGTGCCAGCAGCGGGGGTTTGGGAGGGCGATCGGAGACCCAGTACTTC. Translated: CASSGGLGGRSETQYF.

The chain employs TRBV28 and TRBJ2-5; 9 bases agree with TRBD2. The CDR3 length is 15 residues. Germline CDR1 is MDHEN and CDR2 is SYDVKM. V dropped 6 bases and J dropped 4; count of bases not matched to a gene: 9. CDR3 DNA: TGTGCCAGCAGCCAAGCGGGGGGAGCCGGAGAGACCCAGTACTTC. Translating it yields CASSQAGGAGETQYF.

The chain links TRBV14 to TRBJ2-5; D is uncertain. The ends were cut back, 5 bases at V and 0 bases at J, with 7 bases in the middle. Germline-derived CDR1 and CDR2 are SGHDN and FVKESK. The length of the CDR3 is 13 residues. The CDR3 DNA is TGTGCCAGCAGCTTTGGGCACCAAGAGACCCAGTACTTC. Its translation is CASSFGHQETQYF.

The chain recombines TRBV19 with TRBJ1-5; D perhaps matches TRBD1 (5 bases). This CDR3 has 14 residues. V was cut by 6 bases and J by 3 bases, with 12 bases left in between. Per the germline V gene, CDR1 is LNHDA and CDR2 is SQIVND (reference sequence). CDR3 protein: CASSRASDNQPQHF. The CDR3, as DNA: TGTGCCAGTAGCAGGGCCAGCGACAATCAGCCCCAGCATTTT.

V gene TRBV4-3 combines with J gene TRBJ2-4; 7 nucleotides match TRBD1. CDR1 LGHNA and CDR2 YSLEER come from the germline V gene. The CDR3 runs 15 residues. The junction had 3 bases not matched to a gene; V was cut back by 3 bases and J by 1 base. This chain's CDR3 is CASSQSDRAKNIQYF. The CDR3 DNA follows: TGCGCCAGCAGCCAGTCGGACAGGGCCAAAAACATTCAGTACTTC.

The V gene is TRBV6-6, the J gene TRBJ1-2, with 7 bases that match TRBD1. The CDR3 is 14 residues long. J lost 3 bases, V lost 2 bases, and 3 bases had no gene match. The germline V gene encodes CDR1 MNHNY and CDR2 SVGAGI (reference sequence). The CDR3 DNA reads TGTGCCAGCAGTTACCGGACAGGCGACTATGGCTACACCTTC. This translates into CASSYRTGDYGYTF.

The chain combines TRBV6-1 with TRBJ1-1; 7 nucleotides align to TRBD1. Trimming at V came to 5 bases and at J to 2 bases, leaving 8 bases not matched to a gene. Germline V gene data show CDR1 as MNHNS and CDR2 as SASEGT. This CDR3 is built from 15 residues. The CDR3 DNA reads as TGTGCCAGCAGTACGTGGACAGGACGAAACACTGAAGCTTTCTTT. This codes for CASSTWTGRNTEAFF.

This chain links TRBV4-1 with TRBJ1-5; D is uncertain. The CDR3 spans 14 residues. From germline, CDR1 is MGHRA and CDR2 YSYEKL. V shed 1 base and J shed 3 bases, with 7 bases lying between them. The chain's CDR3 is CASSQGEYNQPQHF. The CDR3 nucleotides are TGCGCCAGCAGCCAAGGAGAATACAATCAGCCCCAGCATTTT.

The V and J genes are TRBV27 and TRBJ2-5; TRBD1 matches 8 bases. Germline loops: CDR1 MNHEY, CDR2 SMNVEV (reference sequence). The V and J ends lost 5 bases and 11 bases, in that order; junction bases with no gene match: 7. The CDR3 has 12 amino acids. DNA of the CDR3: TGTGCCAGCAGTCGACAGGGGCCGGGGCAGTACTTC. Translated: CASSRQGPGQYF.

The gene calls are TRBV6-1 and TRBJ2-5; the D gene is possibly TRBD2 (6 bases). This CDR3 region has 15 residues. Trimming removed 1 base at V and 5 bases at J, with 14 bases between. Germline CDR1 reads MNHNS; CDR2 reads SASEGT. The CDR3 bases are TGTGCCAGCAGTGAAGGGAGGGAAGGGTGGGAGACCCAGTACTTC. Residues: CASSEGREGWETQYF.

This chain links TRBV7-8 with TRBJ2-3; 10 bases align to TRBD2. Germline values: CDR1 SGHVS, CDR2 FQNEAQ. J lost 4 bases, V lost 5 bases, and 3 bases had no gene match. The CDR3 consists of 14 residues. As DNA, the CDR3 is TGTGCCAGCAGCCCTAGCGGGAGCCCAGATACGCAGTATTTT. Translated: CASSPSGSPDTQYF.

The rearrangement joins TRBV29-1 to TRBJ1-2; no definite D call. The V and J ends lost 3 bases and 8 bases respectively, with 19 bases between them. Germline V gene sequence: CDR1 SQVTM, CDR2 ANQGSEA. The CDR3 totals 14 residues. CDR3 loop: CSVDLGKPFGGYTF. The CDR3 nucleotides are TGCAGCGTTGATCTCGGGAAACCCTTCGGGGGCTACACCTTC.

This chain connects TRBV9 to TRBJ2-5, with D tentatively TRBD1 (6 bases). V lost 4 bases to trimming and J lost 9 bases, with 19 bases between them. The CDR3 runs 14 residues. The germline V gene has CDR1 SGDLS and CDR2 YYNGEE. The CDR3 sequence is CASSPEGSGGAQYF. CDR3 coding DNA: TGTGCCAGCAGCCCAGAAGGGAGTGGGGGCGCCCAGTACTTC.

The V call is TRBV30, the J call TRBJ1-4, with 9 bases lining up with TRBD1. V lost 3 bases, J lost 3 bases, and 8 bases stayed unmatched. This CDR3 region has 16 residues. Looked up from germline, CDR1 is GTSNPN and CDR2 is SVGIG (reference sequence). DNA of the CDR3: TGTGCCTGGAGGAAAAGGACAGGGGAACCTAATGAAAAACTGTTTTTT. It is translated as CAWRKRTGEPNEKLFF.

The V and J genes are TRBV29-1 and TRBJ1-1; D is unclear. Deletions cut 8 bases from V and 1 base from J, with 11 bases between. This CDR3 region has 12 residues. The germline V gene encodes CDR1 SQVTM and CDR2 ANQGSEA. The CDR3 DNA follows: TGCAGCTGCCTGAGACAGAACACTGAAGCTTTCTTT. Translation: CSCLRQNTEAFF.

The V call is TRBV5-8, the J call TRBJ2-2; TRBD1 might be the D (5 bases). The CDR3 consists of 14 residues. Germline assignment: CDR1 SGHTS and CDR2 YDEGEE. The V gene lost 5 bases and the J gene lost 3 bases, with 11 bases spanning the gap. The CDR3 reads CASRYRIDTGELFF. In nucleotides, the CDR3 is TGTGCCAGCAGATACAGGATCGACACCGGGGAGCTGTTTTTT.

This clone was seen just once. The chain uses TRBV6-5 and TRBJ1-2; the match to TRBD1 covers 9 bases. The length of the CDR3 is 13 residues. Trimming took 6 bases from V and 4 from J; bases not matched to a gene: 3. Germline values: CDR1 MNHEY, CDR2 SVGAGI. The CDR3 reads CASSRDRAYGYTF. CDR3 nucleotide sequence: TGTGCCAGCAGCAGGGACAGGGCCTATGGCTACACCTTC.

The chain links TRBV27 to TRBJ2-4, with 10 bases aligning to TRBD1. Trimming cost V 8 bases and J 8 bases; bases outside gene matches: 9. The CDR3 contains 14 residues. Germline V CDR1 and CDR2: MNHEY, SMNVEV (reference sequence). This CDR3 is CASAWTGGSDIQYF. The CDR3 DNA is TGTGCCAGCGCATGGACAGGGGGGTCGGACATTCAGTACTTC.

This clone was seen only once. The sample contains more than one DNA sequence encoding this CDR3. The chain's CDR3 is CASSLLTSSNEQFF. CDR3 nucleotide sequence: TGTGCCAGCAGCTTATTGACTAGCTCCAATGAGCAGTTCTTC. The V call is TRBV7-6, the J call TRBJ2-1, with 7 nucleotides matching TRBD2. Unmatched junction bases numbered 4, after V lost 2 bases and J lost 6 bases. CDR1 is SGHVS and CDR2 is FNYEAQ in the germline V gene. CDR3 size: 14 residues. The full variable domain, rest sourced from reference TRBV7-6 and TRBJ2-1, is GAGVSQSPRYKVTKRGQDVALRCDPISGHVSLYWYRQALGQGPEFLTYFNYEAQQDKSGLPNDRFSAERPEGSISTLTIQRTEQRDSAMYRCASSLLTSSNEQFFGPGTRLTVL.

The rearrangement joins TRBV7-2 to TRBJ2-7, with 7 bases identical to TRBD2. Germline assignment: CDR1 SGHTA and CDR2 FQGNSA. V was pared by 1 base and J by 3 bases, with 6 bases of the junction left unmatched. The CDR3 totals 15 residues. CDR3 sequence reads: CASSLVLAENYEQYF. CDR3 DNA: TGTGCCAGCAGCTTAGTCCTAGCGGAGAACTACGAGCAGTACTTC.

The chain combines TRBV7-2 with TRBJ2-2; 8 bases map to TRBD2. Germline V lookup: CDR1 SGHTA, CDR2 FQGNSA. The J segment lost 1 base and the V segment lost 1 base, leaving 2 bases of the junction unmatched. This CDR3 comprises 16 residues. CDR3 region: CASSLEAGGNTGELFF. The DNA for the CDR3 is TGTGCCAGCAGCTTAGAGGCGGGAGGGAACACCGGGGAGCTGTTTTTT.

The chain is built from TRBV29-1 and TRBJ2-7, with D perhaps TRBD2 (5 bases). CDR1 and CDR2 (germline): SQVTM, ANQGSEA. Trimming removed 6 bases at V and 4 bases at J, with 13 bases between. CDR3 length: 12 amino acids. The CDR3 nucleotides are TGCAGCGTGAGACGTGGGGAGTACGAGCAGTACTTC. This sequence encodes CSVRRGEYEQYF.

This chain connects TRBV28 to TRBJ1-4, with TRBD1 matching 8 bases. V lost 5 bases and J lost 7; bases outside the gene matches: 6. Germline lookup yields CDR1 MDHEN and CDR2 SYDVKM. CDR3 length: 14 residues. CDR3 protein: CASSGQGLSEKLFF. The DNA of the CDR3 is TGTGCCAGCAGTGGACAGGGCTTAAGTGAAAAACTGTTTTTT.

Written as DNA, the CDR3 is TGTGCCAGCACGGTCCCCGGGGAGCTGTTTTTT. Encoded protein: CASTVPGELFF. J is TRBJ2-2 and V is TRBV2; D gene uncertain. V lost 7 bases and J lost 6, with 6 bases in between. The length of the CDR3 is 11 residues. Germline lookup yields CDR1 SNHLY and CDR2 FYNNEI.

This clone was detected only a few times. The V gene is TRBV7-9, the J gene TRBJ2-5; the match to TRBD2 covers 11 bases. This CDR3 is built from 15 residues. The germline gives CDR1 SEHNR, CDR2 FQNEAQ (reference sequence). V was pared by 1 base and J by 2 bases, with 0 bases of the junction left unmatched. As DNA, the CDR3 is TGTGCCAGCAGCTTAGTAGCGGGAGGGCAAGAGACCCAGTACTTC. Translation: CASSLVAGGQETQYF. The full variable domain, in which reference TRBV7-9 and TRBJ2-5 provide the parts outside the CDR3, is DTGVSQNPRHKITKRGQNVTFRCDPISEHNRLYWYRQTLGQGPEFLTYFQNEAQLEKSRLLSDRFSAERPKGSFSTLEIQRTEQGDSAMYLCASSLVAGGQETQYFGPGTRLLVL.

The chain has TRBV29-1 and TRBJ2-5; 8 positions agree with TRBD2. There are 13 residues in the CDR3. The ends lost 7 bases at V and 4 bases at J; junction bases unmatched: 8. Per germline, CDR1 SQVTM and CDR2 ANQGSEA. The CDR3 nucleotides read TGCAGCGGAACGCCGGGACTAGTAGAGACCCAGTACTTC. It codes for CSGTPGLVETQYF.

This clone showed up just once. The gene calls are TRBV29-1 and TRBJ2-5, with D perhaps TRBD2 (5 bases). V shed 3 bases and J shed 4 bases, with 18 bases lying between them. CDR1 and CDR2 from the germline V gene are SQVTM and ANQGSEA. This CDR3 has 15 residues. The CDR3 region is CSVELPARGGETQYF. Here the CDR3 DNA reads TGCAGCGTTGAGTTGCCCGCCCGGGGTGGAGAGACCCAGTACTTC.

This chain connects TRBV7-9 to TRBJ2-2; D gene ambiguous. CDR1 and CDR2 from the germline V gene are SEHNR and FQNEAQ (reference sequence). V was clipped by 1 base and J by 5 bases, with 8 bases between them. This CDR3 contains 14 residues. The DNA for the CDR3 is TGTGCCAGCAGCTTAGTCAGGCGAACCGGGGAGCTGTTTTTT. It codes for CASSLVRRTGELFF.